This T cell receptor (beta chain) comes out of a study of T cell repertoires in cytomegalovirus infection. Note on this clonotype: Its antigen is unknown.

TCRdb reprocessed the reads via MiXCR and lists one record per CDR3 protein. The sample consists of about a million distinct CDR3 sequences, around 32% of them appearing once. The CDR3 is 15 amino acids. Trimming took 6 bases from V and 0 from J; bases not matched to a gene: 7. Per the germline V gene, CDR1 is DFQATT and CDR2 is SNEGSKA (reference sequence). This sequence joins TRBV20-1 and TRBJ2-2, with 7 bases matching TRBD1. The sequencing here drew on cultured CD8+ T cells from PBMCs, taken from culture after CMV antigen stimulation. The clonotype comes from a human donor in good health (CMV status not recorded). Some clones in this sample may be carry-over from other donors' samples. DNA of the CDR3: TGCAGTGCCGTTGTCGGGACAGCGAACACCGGGGAGCTGTTTTTT. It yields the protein CSAVVGTANTGELFF.